Listed below are T cell receptor beta chains from one sample, sequenced in a study of cytomegalovirus exposure and HLA in healthy donors. Assay: immunoSEQ multiplex PCR; the TCRdb copy retains only in-frame clones and omits some. This table holds over 100,000 clones, roughly 74% found once. The material sequenced was PBMCs. These receptors were taken from a man aged 35 to 55 in good health and CMV-seropositive. Each CDR3 is given with its conserved first and last residue. Each record gives: D gene, J gene, V gene, clone size, CDR3 protein, CDR3 DNA. D genes are given only for firm matches. Clone size is stated in some rows and not others, as once, few, many or a class when expanded.

d_gene: .
j_gene: TRBJ1-3
v_gene: TRBV7-9
abundance: .
CDR3aa: CASSLVDRTSGNTIYF
CDR3nt: TGTGCCAGCAGCTTAGTAGACAGGACCTCTGGAAACACCATATATTTT

d_gene: .
j_gene: TRBJ1-2
v_gene: TRBV5-4
abundance: .
CDR3aa: CASSLAVSNYGYTF
CDR3nt: TGTGCCAGCAGCTTGGCCGTCAGTAACTATGGCTACACCTTC

d_gene: .
j_gene: TRBJ1-1
v_gene: TRBV9
abundance: .
CDR3aa: CASSGDTEAFF
CDR3nt: TGTGCCAGCAGTGGAGACACTGAAGCTTTCTTT

d_gene: .
j_gene: TRBJ1-2
v_gene: TRBV27
abundance: few
CDR3aa: CASSLTRQRWGYTF
CDR3nt: TGTGCCAGCAGTTTGACCCGGCAGCGTTGGGGCTACACCTTC

d_gene: TRBD1
j_gene: TRBJ1-2
v_gene: TRBV28
abundance: .
CDR3aa: CASSSDRVTYGYTF
CDR3nt: TGTGCCAGCAGTTCGGACAGGGTAACCTATGGCTACACCTTC

d_gene: .
j_gene: TRBJ2-1
v_gene: TRBV7-8
abundance: few
CDR3aa: CASSYLDGGRRGNEQFF
CDR3nt: TGTGCCAGCAGCTACCTAGACGGGGGGCGAAGGGGCAATGAGCAGTTCTTC

d_gene: TRBD1
j_gene: TRBJ2-7
v_gene: TRBV27
abundance: once
CDR3aa: CASSPTGAREQYF
CDR3nt: TGTGCCAGCAGCCCGACAGGGGCACGCGAGCAGTACTTC

d_gene: .
j_gene: TRBJ2-3
v_gene: TRBV18
abundance: .
CDR3aa: CASSPNSDTQYF
CDR3nt: TGTGCCAGCTCACCAAACTCGGATACGCAGTATTTT

d_gene: .
j_gene: TRBJ2-1
v_gene: TRBV7-9
abundance: .
CDR3aa: CASSLRTSSYNEQFF
CDR3nt: TGTGCCAGCAGCTTAAGGACATCTTCCTACAATGAGCAGTTCTTC

d_gene: .
j_gene: TRBJ2-7
v_gene: TRBV19
abundance: .
CDR3aa: CASSVTAQGSYEQYF
CDR3nt: TGTGCCAGTAGTGTAACGGCTCAGGGGTCCTACGAGCAGTACTTC

d_gene: .
j_gene: TRBJ2-7
v_gene: TRBV9
abundance: .
CDR3aa: CASSATVPAYEQYF
CDR3nt: TGTGCCAGCAGCGCCACAGTCCCGGCCTACGAGCAGTACTTC

d_gene: TRBD1
j_gene: TRBJ1-2
v_gene: TRBV6-1
abundance: .
CDR3aa: CASTADRVVYGYTF
CDR3nt: TGTGCCAGCACTGCCGACAGGGTCGTCTATGGCTACACCTTC

d_gene: TRBD1
j_gene: TRBJ2-5
v_gene: TRBV5-1
abundance: .
CDR3aa: CASSWSGTGSRETQYF
CDR3nt: TGCGCCAGCAGCTGGAGTGGGACAGGGAGTAGAGAGACCCAGTACTTC

d_gene: TRBD1
j_gene: TRBJ1-2
v_gene: TRBV7-9
abundance: .
CDR3aa: CASSPGTVYGYTF
CDR3nt: TGTGCCAGCAGCCCGGGGACAGTCTATGGCTACACCTTC

d_gene: TRBD1
j_gene: TRBJ1-1
v_gene: TRBV5-1
abundance: .
CDR3aa: CASSPRTGSMNTEAFF
CDR3nt: TGCGCCAGCAGCCCAAGGACAGGATCGATGAACACTGAAGCTTTCTTT

d_gene: TRBD1
j_gene: TRBJ2-7
v_gene: TRBV10-1
abundance: .
CDR3aa: CASSDPGQSSYEQYF
CDR3nt: TGCGCCAGCAGTGACCCGGGACAGAGCTCCTACGAGCAGTACTTC

d_gene: TRBD1
j_gene: TRBJ1-1
v_gene: TRBV6-5
abundance: .
CDR3aa: CASSYTFGQGRTEAFF
CDR3nt: TGTGCCAGCAGTTACACTTTCGGACAGGGTAGGACTGAAGCTTTCTTT

d_gene: TRBD1
j_gene: TRBJ1-4
v_gene: TRBV2
abundance: once
CDR3aa: CASSEERWTGGGSKLFF
CDR3nt: TGTGCCAGCAGTGAAGAAAGGTGGACAGGGGGCGGTTCGAAACTGTTTTTT

d_gene: .
j_gene: TRBJ1-5
v_gene: TRBV6-1
abundance: .
CDR3aa: CASSLTSFQPQHF
CDR3nt: TGTGCCAGCAGTCTAACTTCATTTCAGCCCCAGCATTTT

d_gene: .
j_gene: TRBJ2-2
v_gene: TRBV18
abundance: .
CDR3aa: CASSPSVDRTGELFF
CDR3nt: TGTGCCAGCTCACCATCTGTGGACAGAACCGGGGAGCTGTTTTTT

d_gene: TRBD1
j_gene: TRBJ2-6
v_gene: TRBV13
abundance: .
CDR3aa: CASSLGGTGFSGANVLTF
CDR3nt: TGTGCCAGCAGCTTAGGCGGGACAGGGTTTTCTGGGGCCAACGTCCTGACTTTC

d_gene: TRBD1
j_gene: TRBJ2-1
v_gene: TRBV28
abundance: .
CDR3aa: CASSTPGTGVGNEQFF
CDR3nt: TGTGCCAGCAGTACCCCCGGGACAGGGGTGGGCAATGAGCAGTTCTTC

d_gene: TRBD1
j_gene: TRBJ2-7
v_gene: TRBV5-5
abundance: .
CDR3aa: CASTLTGAPYEQYF
CDR3nt: TGTGCCAGCACTTTGACAGGGGCGCCCTACGAGCAGTACTTC

d_gene: .
j_gene: TRBJ2-1
v_gene: TRBV28
abundance: .
CDR3aa: CASSIVSGGFQFF
CDR3nt: TGTGCCAGCAGCATTGTTTCGGGGGGCTTCCAGTTCTTC

d_gene: .
j_gene: TRBJ1-1
v_gene: TRBV5-1
abundance: .
CDR3aa: CASSNRENTEAFF
CDR3nt: TGCGCCAGCAGTAACAGGGAAAACACTGAAGCTTTCTTT